Each of the 5 T cell receptor beta chains below was sequenced from the same sample in a study of blood T cell repertoires in COVID-19. Method: immunoSEQ multiplex PCR; TCRdb's copy keeps in-frame clones and lacks some. This sample has over 85,000 clones, with around nine tenths found just once. The sample consisted of peripheral blood. These receptors were collected from a human donor in a cohort sampled during active COVID-19.

The V call is TRBV7-2, the J call TRBJ2-5, with TRBD1 matching 11 bases. J was trimmed by 3 bases and V by 5 bases; bases with no gene match: 2. The germline CDR1 and CDR2 sequences are SGHTA and FQGNSA. This CDR3 is 14 amino acids long. The DNA of the CDR3 is TGTGCCAGCAGCCCGGGACAGGGGGAAGAGACCCAGTACTTC. Its protein product is CASSPGQGEETQYF.

CDR3 protein: CAVRAGQGNTGELFF. For the CDR3, the DNA is TGTGCCGTAAGGGCGGGACAGGGTAACACCGGGGAGCTGTTTTTT. The chain carries TRBV2 and TRBJ2-2; 9 positions match TRBD1. CDR3 size: 15 residues. V dropped 11 bases and J dropped 2; count of bases not matched to a gene: 9. The V gene's germline CDR1 is SNHLY and CDR2 FYNNEI.

The V gene is TRBV1, the J gene TRBJ2-2; the D segment call TRBD2 is taken from the table without a DNA check. TRBV1 is designated a pseudogene. The CDR3 is 15 amino acids. The CDR3 protein is CTSRCGGMNTGELFF. CDR3 in DNA: TGCACCAGCAGATGTGGAGGGATGAACACCGGGGAGCTGTTTTTT.

The chain combines TRBV10-3 with TRBJ2-5; D remains ambiguous. Between the trimmed V and J ends, which lost 0 bases and 5 bases, there was a span of 7 bases. The CDR3 has 13 amino acids. Germline values: CDR1 ENHRY, CDR2 SYGVKD. Here the CDR3 DNA reads TGTGCCATCAGTGAGTCGACTCGGGAGACCCAGTACTTC. Encoded protein: CAISESTRETQYF.

The gene calls are TRBV20-1 and TRBJ2-3, with TRBD2 identical over 10 bases. This CDR3 is 16 amino acids long. V lost 3 bases, J lost 2 bases, and 8 bases stayed unmatched. Germline V gene sequence: CDR1 DFQATT, CDR2 SNEGSKA (reference sequence). The CDR3 sequence is CSASPASGRPTDTQYF. The DNA of the CDR3 is TGCAGTGCTAGTCCCGCTAGCGGGAGACCCACAGATACGCAGTATTTT.